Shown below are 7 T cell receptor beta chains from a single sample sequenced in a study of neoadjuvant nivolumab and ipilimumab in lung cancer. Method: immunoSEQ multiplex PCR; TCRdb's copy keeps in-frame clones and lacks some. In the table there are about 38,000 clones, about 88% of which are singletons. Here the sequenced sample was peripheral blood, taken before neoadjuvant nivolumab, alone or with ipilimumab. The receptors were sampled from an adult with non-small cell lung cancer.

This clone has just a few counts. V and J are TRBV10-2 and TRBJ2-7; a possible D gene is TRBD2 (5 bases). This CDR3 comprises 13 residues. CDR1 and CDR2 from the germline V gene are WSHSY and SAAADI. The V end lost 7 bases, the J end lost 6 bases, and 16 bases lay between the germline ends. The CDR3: CASKKTTLGEQYF. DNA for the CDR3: TGCGCCAGCAAAAAGACTACCCTAGGCGAGCAGTACTTC.

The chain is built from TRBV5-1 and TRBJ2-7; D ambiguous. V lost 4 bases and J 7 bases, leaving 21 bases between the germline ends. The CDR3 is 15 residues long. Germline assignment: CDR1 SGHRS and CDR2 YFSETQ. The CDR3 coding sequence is TGCGCCAGCAGCCTACCCACTGGGAATCTTGAGGAGCAGTACTTC. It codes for CASSLPTGNLEEQYF.

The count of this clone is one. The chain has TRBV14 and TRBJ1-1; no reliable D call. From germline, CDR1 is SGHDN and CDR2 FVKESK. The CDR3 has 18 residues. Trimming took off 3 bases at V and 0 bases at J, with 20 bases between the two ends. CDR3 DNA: TGTGCCAGCAGCCAGGGGTCGTGGTCTTGGAGGATGAACACTGAAGCTTTCTTT. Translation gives CASSQGSWSWRMNTEAFF.

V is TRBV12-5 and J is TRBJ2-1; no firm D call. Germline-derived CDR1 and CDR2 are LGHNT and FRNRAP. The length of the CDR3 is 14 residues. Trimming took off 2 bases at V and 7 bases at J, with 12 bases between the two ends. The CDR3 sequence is CASGLFTKRNEQFF. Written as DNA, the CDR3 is TGTGCTAGTGGTTTGTTCACCAAGAGGAATGAGCAGTTCTTC.

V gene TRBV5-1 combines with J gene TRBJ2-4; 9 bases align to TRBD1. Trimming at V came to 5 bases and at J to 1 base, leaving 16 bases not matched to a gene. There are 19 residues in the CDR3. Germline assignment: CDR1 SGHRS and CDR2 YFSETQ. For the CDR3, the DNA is TGCGCCAGCAGTCGGCCGGGACAGGGACCGTCGTGGGCCAAAAACATTCAGTACTTC. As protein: CASSRPGQGPSWAKNIQYF.

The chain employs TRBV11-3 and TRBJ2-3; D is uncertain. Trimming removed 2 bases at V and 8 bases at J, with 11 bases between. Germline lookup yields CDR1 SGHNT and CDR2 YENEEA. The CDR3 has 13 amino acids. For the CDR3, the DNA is TGTGCCAGCAGCTTATCACCGGGTCGTACGCAGTATTTT. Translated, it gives CASSLSPGRTQYF.

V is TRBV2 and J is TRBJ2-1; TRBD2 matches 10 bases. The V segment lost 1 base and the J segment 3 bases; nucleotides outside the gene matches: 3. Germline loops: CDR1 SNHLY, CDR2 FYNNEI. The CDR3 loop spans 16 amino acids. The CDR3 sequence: CASSEGTSGYYNEQFF. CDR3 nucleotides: TGTGCCAGCAGTGAAGGGACTAGCGGCTACTACAATGAGCAGTTCTTC.